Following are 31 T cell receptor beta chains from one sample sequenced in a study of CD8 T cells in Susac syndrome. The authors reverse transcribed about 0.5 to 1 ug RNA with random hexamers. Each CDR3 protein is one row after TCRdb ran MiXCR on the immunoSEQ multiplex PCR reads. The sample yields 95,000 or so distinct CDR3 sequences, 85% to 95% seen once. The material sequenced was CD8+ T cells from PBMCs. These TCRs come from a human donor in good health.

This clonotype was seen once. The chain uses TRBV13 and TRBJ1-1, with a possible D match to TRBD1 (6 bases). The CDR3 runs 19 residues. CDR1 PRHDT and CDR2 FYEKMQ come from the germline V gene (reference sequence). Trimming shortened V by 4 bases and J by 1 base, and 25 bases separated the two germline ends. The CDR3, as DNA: TGTGCCAGCAGCTCCTCGCGAGGGCTAAGACAGGCTCCGAACACTGAAGCTTTCTTT. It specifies CASSSSRGLRQAPNTEAFF.

The CDR3 sequence is CATSLDTGGEREQYF. The CDR3 DNA reads as TGTGCCACCAGCCTAGATACAGGGGGTGAAAGGGAGCAGTACTTC. This chain connects TRBV15 to TRBJ2-7, with 8 bases identical to TRBD1. Trimming removed 5 bases from V and 7 bases from J; junction bases left unmatched: 13. The germline V gene has CDR1 LNHNV and CDR2 YYDKDF (reference sequence). The CDR3 extends over 15 amino acids.

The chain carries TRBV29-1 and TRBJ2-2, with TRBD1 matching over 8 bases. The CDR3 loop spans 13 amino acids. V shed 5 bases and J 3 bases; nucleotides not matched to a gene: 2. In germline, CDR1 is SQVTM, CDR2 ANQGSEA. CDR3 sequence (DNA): TGCAGCGTTCCGACAGGGGACACCGGGGAGCTGTTTTTT. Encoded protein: CSVPTGDTGELFF.

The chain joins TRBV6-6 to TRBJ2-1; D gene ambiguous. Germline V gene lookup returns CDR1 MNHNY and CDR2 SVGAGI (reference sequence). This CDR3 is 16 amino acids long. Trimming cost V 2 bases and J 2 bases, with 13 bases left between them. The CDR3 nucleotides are TGTGCCAGCAGTTACACACCCGCGGATGCCTACAATGAGCAGTTCTTC. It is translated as CASSYTPADAYNEQFF.

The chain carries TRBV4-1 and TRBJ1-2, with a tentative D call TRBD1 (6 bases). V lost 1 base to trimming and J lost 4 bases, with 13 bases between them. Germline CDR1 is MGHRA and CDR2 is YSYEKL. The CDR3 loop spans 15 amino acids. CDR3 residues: CASSQVGRRGYGYTF. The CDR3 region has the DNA TGCGCCAGCAGCCAAGTAGGGCGCAGGGGCTATGGCTACACCTTC.

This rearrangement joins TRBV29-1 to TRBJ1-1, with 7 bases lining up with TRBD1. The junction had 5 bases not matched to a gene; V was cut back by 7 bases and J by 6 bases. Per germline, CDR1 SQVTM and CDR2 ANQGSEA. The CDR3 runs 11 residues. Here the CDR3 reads CSADRDSEAFF. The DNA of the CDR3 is TGCAGCGCCGACAGGGACTCTGAAGCTTTCTTT.

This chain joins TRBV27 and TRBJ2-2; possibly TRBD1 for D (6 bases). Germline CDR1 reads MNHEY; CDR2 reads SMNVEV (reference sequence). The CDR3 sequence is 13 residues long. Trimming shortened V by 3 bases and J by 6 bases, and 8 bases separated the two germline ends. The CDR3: CASSFKGAGELFF. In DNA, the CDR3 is TGTGCCAGCAGTTTTAAGGGGGCCGGGGAGCTGTTTTTT.

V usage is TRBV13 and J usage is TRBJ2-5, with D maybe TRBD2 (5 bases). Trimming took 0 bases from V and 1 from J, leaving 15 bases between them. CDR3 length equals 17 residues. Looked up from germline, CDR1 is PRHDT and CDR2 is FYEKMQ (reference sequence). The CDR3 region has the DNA TGTGCCAGCAGCTTAGGTGGTGGAATAGCGTTCCAAGAGACCCAGTACTTC. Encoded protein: CASSLGGGIAFQETQYF.

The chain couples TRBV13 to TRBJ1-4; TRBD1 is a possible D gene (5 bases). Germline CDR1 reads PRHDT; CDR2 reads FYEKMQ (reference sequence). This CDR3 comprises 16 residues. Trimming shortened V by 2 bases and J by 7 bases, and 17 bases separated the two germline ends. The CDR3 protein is CASSLFSWTRSEKLFF. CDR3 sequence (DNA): TGTGCCAGCAGCTTATTTTCATGGACAAGGTCTGAAAAACTGTTTTTT.

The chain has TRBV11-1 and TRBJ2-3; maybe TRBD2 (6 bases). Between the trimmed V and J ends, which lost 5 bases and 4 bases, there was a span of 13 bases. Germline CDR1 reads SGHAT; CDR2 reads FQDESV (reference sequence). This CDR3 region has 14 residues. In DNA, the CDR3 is TGTGCCAGCAGCGAAACCGGAGGGTCAGATACGCAGTATTTT. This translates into CASSETGGSDTQYF.

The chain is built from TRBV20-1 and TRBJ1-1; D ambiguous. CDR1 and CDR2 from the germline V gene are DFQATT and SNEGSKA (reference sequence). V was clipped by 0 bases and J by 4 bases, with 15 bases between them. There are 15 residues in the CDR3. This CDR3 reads CSARDEGEGGTEAFF. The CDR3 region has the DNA TGCAGTGCTAGAGATGAGGGAGAGGGAGGCACTGAAGCTTTCTTT.

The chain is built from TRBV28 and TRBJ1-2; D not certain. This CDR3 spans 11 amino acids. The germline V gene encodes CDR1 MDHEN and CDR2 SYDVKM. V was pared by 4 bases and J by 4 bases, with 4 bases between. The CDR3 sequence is CASSSIYGYTF. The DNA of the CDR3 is TGTGCCAGCAGTTCGATCTATGGCTACACCTTC.

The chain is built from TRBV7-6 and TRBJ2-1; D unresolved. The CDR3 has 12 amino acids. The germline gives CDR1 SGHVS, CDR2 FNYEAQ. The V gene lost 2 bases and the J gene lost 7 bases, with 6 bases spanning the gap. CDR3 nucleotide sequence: TGTGCCAGCAGCTTAATGGAAAATGAGCAGTTCTTC. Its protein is CASSLMENEQFF.

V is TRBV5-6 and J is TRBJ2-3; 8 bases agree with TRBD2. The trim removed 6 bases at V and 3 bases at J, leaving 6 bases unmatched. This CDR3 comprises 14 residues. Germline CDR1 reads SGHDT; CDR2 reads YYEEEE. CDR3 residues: CASISGLGTDTQYF. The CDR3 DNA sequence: TGTGCCAGCATCTCGGGACTAGGGACAGATACGCAGTATTTT.

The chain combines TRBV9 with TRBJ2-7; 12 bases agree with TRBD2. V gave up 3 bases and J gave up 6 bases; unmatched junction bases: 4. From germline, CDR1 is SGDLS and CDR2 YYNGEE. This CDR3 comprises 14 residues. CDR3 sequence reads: CASSASGGAGEQYF. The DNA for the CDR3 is TGTGCCAGCAGCGCTAGCGGGGGGGCAGGCGAGCAGTACTTC. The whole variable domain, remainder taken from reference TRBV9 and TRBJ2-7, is DSGVTQTPKHLITATGQRVTLRCSPRSGDLSVYWYQQSLDQGLQFLIQYYNGEERAKGNILERFSAQQFPDLHSELNLSSLELGDSALYFCASSASGGAGEQYFGPGTRLTVT.

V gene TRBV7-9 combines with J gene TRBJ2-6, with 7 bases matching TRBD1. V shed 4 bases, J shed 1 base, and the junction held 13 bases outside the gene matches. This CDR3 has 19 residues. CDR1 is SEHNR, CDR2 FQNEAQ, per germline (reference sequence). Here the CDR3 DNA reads TGTGCCAGCAGCTACGGGGACAGTCCGACTTCTTCTGGGGCCAACGTCCTGACTTTC. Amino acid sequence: CASSYGDSPTSSGANVLTF.

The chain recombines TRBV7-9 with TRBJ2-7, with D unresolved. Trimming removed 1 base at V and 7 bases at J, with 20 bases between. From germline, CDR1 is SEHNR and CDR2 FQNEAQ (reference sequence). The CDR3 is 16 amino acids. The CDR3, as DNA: TGTGCCAGCAGCTTAGGCCCTACTTCGAGTATGGCGGAGCAGTACTTC. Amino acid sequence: CASSLGPTSSMAEQYF.

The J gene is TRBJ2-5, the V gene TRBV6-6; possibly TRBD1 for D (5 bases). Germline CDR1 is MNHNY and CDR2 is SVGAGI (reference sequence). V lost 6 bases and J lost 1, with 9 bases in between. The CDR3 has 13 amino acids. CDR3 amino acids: CASSQQAQETQYF. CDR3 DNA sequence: TGTGCCAGCAGCCAACAGGCCCAAGAGACCCAGTACTTC.

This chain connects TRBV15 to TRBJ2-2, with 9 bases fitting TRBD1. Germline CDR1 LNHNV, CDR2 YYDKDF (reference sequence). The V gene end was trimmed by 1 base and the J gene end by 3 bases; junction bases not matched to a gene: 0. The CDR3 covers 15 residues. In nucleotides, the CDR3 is TGTGCCACCAGCAGAGGGACAGGGGACACCGGGGAGCTGTTTTTT. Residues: CATSRGTGDTGELFF.

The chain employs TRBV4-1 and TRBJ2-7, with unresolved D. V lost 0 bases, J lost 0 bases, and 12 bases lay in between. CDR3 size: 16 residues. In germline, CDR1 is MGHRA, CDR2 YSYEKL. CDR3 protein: CASSQEPGGSSYEQYF. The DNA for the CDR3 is TGCGCCAGCAGCCAAGAACCCGGCGGTAGCTCCTACGAGCAGTACTTC.

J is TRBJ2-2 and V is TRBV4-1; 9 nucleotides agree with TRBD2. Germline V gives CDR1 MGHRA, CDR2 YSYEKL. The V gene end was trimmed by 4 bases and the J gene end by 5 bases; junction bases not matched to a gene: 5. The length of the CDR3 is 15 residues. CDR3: CASSPLRGGTGELFF. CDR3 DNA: TGCGCCAGCAGCCCCTTGCGGGGGGGAACCGGGGAGCTGTTTTTT.

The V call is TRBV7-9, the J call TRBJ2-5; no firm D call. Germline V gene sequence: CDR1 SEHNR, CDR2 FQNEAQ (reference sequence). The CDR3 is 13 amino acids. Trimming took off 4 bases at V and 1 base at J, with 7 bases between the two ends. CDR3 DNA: TGTGCCAGCAGCTCCCCCCTCCAAGAGACCCAGTACTTC. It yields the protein CASSSPLQETQYF. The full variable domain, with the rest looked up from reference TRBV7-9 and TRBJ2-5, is DTGVSQNPRHKITKRGQNVTFRCDPISEHNRLYWYRQTLGQGPEFLTYFQNEAQLEKSRLLSDRFSAERPKGSFSTLEIQRTEQGDSAMYLCASSSPLQETQYFGPGTRLLVL.

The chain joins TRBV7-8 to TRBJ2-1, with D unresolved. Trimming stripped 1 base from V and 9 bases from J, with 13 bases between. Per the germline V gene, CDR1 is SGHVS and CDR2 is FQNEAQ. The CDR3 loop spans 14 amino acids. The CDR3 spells CASSLDHRGSEQFF. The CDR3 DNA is TGTGCCAGCAGCTTAGATCACAGAGGCAGTGAGCAGTTCTTC.

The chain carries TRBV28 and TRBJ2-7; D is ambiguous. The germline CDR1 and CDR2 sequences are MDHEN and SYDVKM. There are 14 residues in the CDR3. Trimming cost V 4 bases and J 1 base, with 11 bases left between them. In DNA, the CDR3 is TGTGCCAGCAGTTCTGATAATCTTTCCTACGAGCAGTACTTC. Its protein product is CASSSDNLSYEQYF.

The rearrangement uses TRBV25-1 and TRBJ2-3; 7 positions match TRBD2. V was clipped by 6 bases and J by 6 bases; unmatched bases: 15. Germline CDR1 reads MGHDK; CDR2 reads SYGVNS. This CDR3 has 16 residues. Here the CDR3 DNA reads TGTGCCAGCAGGCGGGCTAGCGGCGGGGTCGAGGATACGCAGTATTTT. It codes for CASRRASGGVEDTQYF. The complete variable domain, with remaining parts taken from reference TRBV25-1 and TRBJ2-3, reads EADIYQTPRYLVIGTGKKITLECSQTMGHDKMYWYQQDPGMELHLIHYSYGVNSTEKGDLSSESTVSRIRTEHFPLTLESARPSHTSQYLCASRRASGGVEDTQYFGPGTRLTVL.

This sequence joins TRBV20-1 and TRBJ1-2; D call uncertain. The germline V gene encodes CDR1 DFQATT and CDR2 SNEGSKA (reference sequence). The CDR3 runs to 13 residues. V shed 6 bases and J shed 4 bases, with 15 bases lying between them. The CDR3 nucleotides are TGCAGTGCCCCGACGGGGTCTTTCTATGGCTACACCTTC. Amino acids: CSAPTGSFYGYTF.

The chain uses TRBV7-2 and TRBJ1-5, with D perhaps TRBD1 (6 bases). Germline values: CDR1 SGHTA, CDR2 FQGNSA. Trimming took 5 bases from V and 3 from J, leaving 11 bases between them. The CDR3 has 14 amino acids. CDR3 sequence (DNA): TGTGCCAGCAGCCGACAGGATATCAATCAGCCCCAGCATTTT. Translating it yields CASSRQDINQPQHF.

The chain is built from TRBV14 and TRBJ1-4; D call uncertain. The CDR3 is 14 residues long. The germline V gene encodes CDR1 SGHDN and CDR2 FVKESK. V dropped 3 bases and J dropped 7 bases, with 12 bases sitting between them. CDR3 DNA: TGTGCCAGCAGCCAGAGCAGGTCCGGTGAAAAACTGTTTTTT. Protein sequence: CASSQSRSGEKLFF.

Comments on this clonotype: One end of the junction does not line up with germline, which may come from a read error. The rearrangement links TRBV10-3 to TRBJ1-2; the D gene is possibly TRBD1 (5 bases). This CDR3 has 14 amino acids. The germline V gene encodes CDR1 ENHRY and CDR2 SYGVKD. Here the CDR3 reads CAITDQGDLYGYTF. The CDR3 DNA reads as TGCGCCATCACTGACCAAGGGGATCTCTATGGCTACACCTTC.

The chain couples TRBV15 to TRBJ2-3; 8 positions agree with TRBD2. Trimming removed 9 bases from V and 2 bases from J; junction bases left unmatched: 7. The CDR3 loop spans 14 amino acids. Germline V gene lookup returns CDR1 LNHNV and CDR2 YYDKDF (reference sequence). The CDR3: CATRERGTTDTQYF. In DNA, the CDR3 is TGTGCCACTAGGGAGCGGGGGACCACAGATACGCAGTATTTT.

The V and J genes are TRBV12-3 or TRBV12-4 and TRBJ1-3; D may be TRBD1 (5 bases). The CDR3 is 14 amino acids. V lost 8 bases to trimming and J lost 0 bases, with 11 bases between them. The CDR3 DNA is TGTGCCAGCTTCGACAGACTCTCTGGAAACACCATATATTTT. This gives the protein CASFDRLSGNTIYF.